Presented here are 24 T cell receptor beta chains from one specimen sequenced in a study of response to subunit inactivated influenza vaccine. TCRdb independently ran MiXCR on the RT-PCR reads; one entry per CDR3 protein. The sample lists more than 400,000 distinct CDR3 sequences, 10% to 11% occurring once. This sample comprised PBMCs from blood, obtained around seven weeks after vaccination. The source of these receptors is a man aged 45-65 years who received an inactivated influenza vaccine.

V gene TRBV10-3 combines with J gene TRBJ2-2; the D gene is possibly TRBD2 (5 bases). The CDR3 loop spans 13 amino acids. Between the trimmed V and J ends, which lost 4 bases and 5 bases, there was a span of 8 bases. CDR1 ENHRY and CDR2 SYGVKD come from the germline V gene. The DNA of the CDR3 is TGTGCCATCAGTGGCGGGCTGACCGGGGAGCTGTTTTTT. As protein: CAISGGLTGELFF.

This clonotype was seen many times. The rearrangement links TRBV29-1 to TRBJ2-1; no reliable D call. Germline values: CDR1 SQVTM, CDR2 ANQGSEA. Trimming stripped 7 bases from V and 0 bases from J, with 10 bases between. This CDR3 has 13 residues. The CDR3 nucleotides are TGCAGCGGCGGCGGTTACTCCTACAATGAGCAGTTCTTC. This gives the protein CSGGGYSYNEQFF.

This clonotype was observed at least ten times. The CDR3 DNA sequence: TGCAGTGCCCTACGAACAGGGGCGGATGAGACCCAGTACTTC. Amino acid sequence: CSALRTGADETQYF. The genes are TRBV20-1 and TRBJ2-5; TRBD1 matches 7 bases. Germline lookup yields CDR1 DFQATT and CDR2 SNEGSKA (reference sequence). CDR3 length: 14 amino acids. With 6 bases clipped from V and 5 bases from J, the junction kept 12 bases outside the gene matches.

This clonotype was counted a few times. The genes are TRBV5-1 and TRBJ1-1, with 10 nucleotides matching TRBD1. The CDR3 totals 17 residues. V shed 0 bases and J 4 bases; nucleotides not matched to a gene: 9. CDR1 SGHRS and CDR2 YFSETQ come from the germline V gene. CDR3 amino acids: CASSLVPGTGDRTEAFF. CDR3 bases: TGCGCCAGCAGCTTGGTGCCGGGGACAGGGGATCGCACTGAAGCTTTCTTT.

The chain has TRBV6-5 and TRBJ2-1; D is unresolved. The CDR3 runs 17 residues. Trimming shortened V by 0 bases and J by 7 bases, and 19 bases separated the two germline ends. Looked up from germline, CDR1 is MNHEY and CDR2 is SVGAGI. CDR3 sequence: CASSYSRPIHFRNEQFF. The CDR3 DNA sequence: TGTGCCAGCAGTTACTCGAGGCCTATCCATTTCAGGAATGAGCAGTTCTTC.

There are a few counts of this clonotype. The chain couples TRBV11-2 to TRBJ2-3, with 9 bases identical to TRBD2. The CDR3 covers 16 residues. Germline values: CDR1 SGHAT, CDR2 FQNNGV. V shed 1 base and J 0 bases; nucleotides not matched to a gene: 2. CDR3 protein: CASSLASGRSTDTQYF. The DNA for the CDR3 is TGTGCCAGCAGCTTAGCCAGCGGGAGGAGCACAGATACGCAGTATTTT. Based on the CDR3 plus reference TRBV11-2 and TRBJ2-3, the full variable domain is EAGVAQSPRYKIIEKRQSVAFWCNPISGHATLYWYQQILGQGPKLLIQFQNNGVVDDSQLPKDRFSAERLKGVDSTLKIQPAKLEDSAVYLCASSLASGRSTDTQYFGPGTRLTVL.

The CDR3 spells CASSYDSGGETNTQYF. In nucleotides, the CDR3 is TGTGCCAGCAGTTATGATAGCGGGGGGGAAACAAATACGCAGTATTTT. The chain employs TRBV12-3 or TRBV12-4 and TRBJ2-3; 11 bases map to TRBD2. The CDR3 sequence is 16 residues long. V shed 4 bases, J shed 7 bases, and the junction held 10 bases outside the gene matches.

This clonotype has only a few counts. V and J are TRBV13 and TRBJ2-1, with no clear D. CDR1 is PRHDT and CDR2 is FYEKMQ in the germline V gene (reference sequence). This CDR3 has 15 residues. V lost 4 bases and J lost 4, with 14 bases in between. The chain's CDR3 is CASSSNPTRYNEQFF. The CDR3 DNA reads as TGTGCCAGCAGCTCCAACCCCACACGGTACAATGAGCAGTTCTTC.

This clonotype was observed a handful of times. The rearrangement uses TRBV6-2 or TRBV6-3 and TRBJ1-5; D uncertain. Germline-derived CDR1 and CDR2 are MNHEY and SVGEGT. The CDR3 spans 16 residues. V lost 5 bases, J lost 2 bases, and 16 bases lay in between. CDR3 sequence reads: CASSNDPGRGNQPQHF. CDR3 DNA sequence: TGTGCCAGCAGTAATGACCCCGGGAGGGGCAATCAGCCCCAGCATTTT.

Comments on this clonotype: The CDR3 ends on some other residue instead of the conserved phenylalanine or tryptophan, so this is likely a read error. The rearrangement joins TRBV7-2 to TRBJ2-3; the D is unclear. The germline V gene encodes CDR1 SGHTA and CDR2 FQGNSA. This CDR3 has 12 residues. V lost 3 bases and J lost 11, with 12 bases in between. CDR3 nucleotide sequence: TGTGCCAGCAGCTTGGATGTGTCGGGGCAGTATCTT. Translation: CASSLDVSGQYL.

This clonotype was counted a few times. V gene TRBV29-1 combines with J gene TRBJ2-7; 9 bases are a match to TRBD1. The CDR3 is 16 residues long. V lost 4 bases and J lost 0; bases outside the gene matches: 10. Germline assignment: CDR1 SQVTM and CDR2 ANQGSEA. CDR3 in amino acids: CSVGGRDRDGSYEQYF. The CDR3 DNA is TGCAGCGTTGGGGGGAGGGACAGGGATGGCTCCTACGAGCAGTACTTC.

This clonotype was recorded a few times. This chain connects TRBV7-2 to TRBJ1-2; tentatively, D is TRBD1 (6 bases). Trimming took 4 bases from V and 8 from J, leaving 14 bases between them. The CDR3 runs 13 residues. In germline, CDR1 is SGHTA, CDR2 FQGNSA. CDR3 bases: TGTGCCAGCAGCTATCCGGGGGGGGGCGGCTACACCTTC. This encodes CASSYPGGGGYTF.

This clonotype was seen many times. This chain uses TRBV4-3 with TRBJ2-1; a weak D match, TRBD1 (6 bases). With 1 base removed from V and 12 bases from J, the gap between germline ends came to 16 bases. The CDR3 loop spans 14 amino acids. Germline V gene data show CDR1 as LGHNA and CDR2 as YSLEER. For the CDR3, the DNA is TGCGCCAGCAGCCAAGGTTCCCTAAGAGGGGGGCAGTTCTTC. This translates into CASSQGSLRGGQFF.

In its sample, this clonotype was seen a few times. The genes are TRBV12-3 or TRBV12-4 and TRBJ1-1; D remains ambiguous. CDR3 length: 14 residues. V was trimmed by 6 bases and J by 1 base, leaving 12 bases between them. The DNA of the CDR3 is TGTGCCAGCAGGCCTCTGGGCTGGAACACTGAAGCTTTCTTT. Its protein is CASRPLGWNTEAFF.

A few counts support this clonotype. V usage is TRBV30 and J usage is TRBJ2-3; D is undetermined. Trimming cost V 4 bases and J 6 bases, with 8 bases left between them. The CDR3 is made up of 11 amino acids. Germline V gives CDR1 GTSNPN, CDR2 SVGIG (reference sequence). CDR3 in amino acids: CAWTKKDTQYF. As DNA, the CDR3 is TGTGCCTGGACTAAGAAGGATACGCAGTATTTT.

This clonotype was seen only a few times. V usage is TRBV2 and J usage is TRBJ1-2, with D perhaps TRBD1 (6 bases). Trimming took 3 bases from V and 0 from J, leaving 8 bases between them. Germline V gene sequence: CDR1 SNHLY, CDR2 FYNNEI. The CDR3 has 14 residues. The CDR3: CASSEDSPNYGYTF. The CDR3 nucleotides are TGTGCCAGCAGTGAGGACAGTCCTAACTATGGCTACACCTTC. Based on the CDR3 plus reference TRBV2 and TRBJ1-2, the full variable domain is EPEVTQTPSHQVTQMGQEVILRCVPISNHLYFYWYRQILGQKVEFLVSFYNNEISEKSEIFDDQFSVERPDGSNFTLKIRSTKLEDSAMYFCASSEDSPNYGYTFGSGTRLTVV.

This clonotype was detected ten times or more. The chain is built from TRBV12-3 or TRBV12-4 and TRBJ1-5; TRBD1 agrees at 8 bases. The CDR3 is made up of 15 amino acids. V was pared by 5 bases and J by 2 bases, with 5 bases of the junction left unmatched. The CDR3: CASSPGTGGNQPQHF. As DNA, the CDR3 is TGTGCCAGCAGTCCCGGGACAGGAGGCAATCAGCCCCAGCATTTT.

As DNA, the CDR3 is TGTGCCAGCAGCTTAGTGATTTCAGGGGGCGCGAACGGCTACACCTTC. Amino acids: CASSLVISGGANGYTF. This sequence joins TRBV7-2 and TRBJ1-2; 8 bases are a match to TRBD1. The V segment lost 1 base and the J segment 8 bases; nucleotides outside the gene matches: 12. In germline, CDR1 is SGHTA, CDR2 FQGNSA. The CDR3 contains 16 residues.

This clonotype showed up just a few times. V is TRBV29-1 and J is TRBJ2-7; 7 nucleotides agree with TRBD1. In germline, CDR1 is SQVTM, CDR2 ANQGSEA. This CDR3 has 12 residues. V lost 7 bases and J lost 2; bases outside the gene matches: 5. DNA for the CDR3: TGCAGCGCTGTGGACAGGACCTACGAGCAGTACTTC. Translating it yields CSAVDRTYEQYF.

In this sample, this clonotype turned up many times. The chain combines TRBV5-1 with TRBJ2-1; 8 nucleotides agree with TRBD2. The CDR3 is 13 residues long. After removal of 5 bases from V and 9 bases from J, the junction contained 7 bases not matched to a gene. Germline V CDR1 and CDR2: SGHRS, YFSETQ. CDR3 nucleotides: TGCGCCAGCAGGGGGGGGACTAGAGTTGAGCAGTTCTTC. Protein: CASRGGTRVEQFF.

V usage is TRBV5-1 and J usage is TRBJ1-1; D gene unclear. V shed 0 bases and J shed 7 bases, with 7 bases lying between them. The CDR3 loop spans 12 amino acids. Germline lookup yields CDR1 SGHRS and CDR2 YFSETQ. CDR3: CASSLGQDEAFF. In nucleotides, the CDR3 is TGCGCCAGCAGCTTGGGGCAGGATGAAGCTTTCTTT.

CDR3 amino acids: CASSLNTGQGANEQFF. The CDR3 DNA sequence: TGCGCCAGCAGCTTGAATACCGGACAGGGGGCGAATGAGCAGTTCTTC. V and J are TRBV5-1 and TRBJ2-1; 11 positions agree with TRBD1. Germline CDR1 reads SGHRS; CDR2 reads YFSETQ. After removal of 1 base from V and 7 bases from J, the junction contained 7 bases not matched to a gene. This CDR3 is 16 amino acids long.

This clonotype occurred many times. CDR3 bases: TGCAGTGCCAGGGACTACCTTACCGGGGAGCTGTTTTTT. Amino acids: CSARDYLTGELFF. V gene TRBV20-1 combines with J gene TRBJ2-2; 7 nucleotides line up with TRBD2. Germline values: CDR1 DFQATT, CDR2 SNEGSKA (reference sequence). V gave up 6 bases and J gave up 5 bases; unmatched junction bases: 6. The CDR3 runs 13 residues.

The chain is built from TRBV27 and TRBJ2-1; 15 bases fit TRBD2. J lost 3 bases, V lost 6 bases, and 9 bases had no gene match. Germline CDR1 and CDR2: MNHEY and SMNVEV (reference sequence). This CDR3 has 18 amino acids. CDR3 DNA sequence: TGTGCCAGCAGCCTCGGGACTAGCGGGGGGAAATTCTACAATGAGCAGTTCTTC. Translated: CASSLGTSGGKFYNEQFF.